This T cell receptor (beta chain) was identified in a study of T cell repertoires in cytomegalovirus infection. This clonotype was found a few times. The antigen remains undetermined. V shed 4 bases and J 3 bases; nucleotides not matched to a gene: 2. Germline CDR1 MNHEY, CDR2 SMNVEV (reference sequence). The CDR3 spans 14 residues. TCRdb reprocessed the reads with MiXCR, giving one entry per CDR3 protein. The sample contains about 830,000 distinct CDR3 sequences, approximately 29% of which appear only once. The chain is built from TRBV27 and TRBJ2-5; 10 bases line up with TRBD2. The TCR originated in a human donor in good health (CMV status not recorded). Some clones in this sample may be carry-over from other donors' samples. This sample comprised cultured CD8+ T cells from PBMCs, obtained from culture after CMV antigen stimulation. The CDR3 DNA is TGTGCCAGCAGTTCCGGACTAGCGGAAGAGACCCAGTACTTC. It yields the protein CASSSGLAEETQYF.